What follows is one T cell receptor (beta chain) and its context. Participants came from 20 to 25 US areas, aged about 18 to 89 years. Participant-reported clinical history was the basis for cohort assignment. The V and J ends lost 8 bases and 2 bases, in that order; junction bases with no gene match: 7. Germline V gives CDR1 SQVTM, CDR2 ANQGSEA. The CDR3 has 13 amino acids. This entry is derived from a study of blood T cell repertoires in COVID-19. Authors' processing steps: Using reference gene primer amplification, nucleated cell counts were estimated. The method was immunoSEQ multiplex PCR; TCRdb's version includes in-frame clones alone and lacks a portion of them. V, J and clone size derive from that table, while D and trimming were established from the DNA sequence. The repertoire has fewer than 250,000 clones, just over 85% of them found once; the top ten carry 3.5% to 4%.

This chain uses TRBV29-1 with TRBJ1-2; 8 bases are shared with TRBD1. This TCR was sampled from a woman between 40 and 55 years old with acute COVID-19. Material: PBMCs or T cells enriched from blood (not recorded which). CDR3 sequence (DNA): TGCAGCCTTACCGGGACAGGCAACTATGGCTACACCTTC. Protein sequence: CSLTGTGNYGYTF.